A single T cell receptor (beta chain) is shown here with its context. The antigen is unknown. Measured with immunoSEQ multiplex PCR; TCRdb has only the in-frame clones, and not every one. Of 300,000 to 350,000 clones listed, 86% are singletons. Indicated treatment: roughly 20 received Ad26.COV2.S at low or high dose, single or two shots; a few received placebo; per-sample allocation not given. Day 63 after the first injection of vaccine or placebo was the sampling time. The CDR3 is 15 residues long. Trimming shortened V by 5 bases and J by 4 bases, and 17 bases separated the two germline ends. Germline CDR1 reads GTSNPN; CDR2 reads SVGIG (reference sequence). The data belong to a study of Ad26.COV2.S vaccination and SARS-CoV-2 variants. Study-level findings and limits: Vaccine recipients and placebo recipients showed similar non-spike TCR breadth. Placebo recipients trailed vaccine recipients in spike-specific TCR breadth.

The chain joins TRBV30 to TRBJ2-2; tentative D call: TRBD2 (6 bases). This clonotype was sampled from a person aged 18-65 years who received the Ad26.COV2.S COVID-19 vaccine or a placebo. Sequencing used peripheral blood, obtained in a trial of Ad26.COV2.S vaccine versus placebo. Here the CDR3 reads CAWFYGSGGTGELFF. CDR3 in DNA: TGTGCCTGGTTTTACGGGAGCGGCGGCACCGGGGAGCTGTTTTTT.